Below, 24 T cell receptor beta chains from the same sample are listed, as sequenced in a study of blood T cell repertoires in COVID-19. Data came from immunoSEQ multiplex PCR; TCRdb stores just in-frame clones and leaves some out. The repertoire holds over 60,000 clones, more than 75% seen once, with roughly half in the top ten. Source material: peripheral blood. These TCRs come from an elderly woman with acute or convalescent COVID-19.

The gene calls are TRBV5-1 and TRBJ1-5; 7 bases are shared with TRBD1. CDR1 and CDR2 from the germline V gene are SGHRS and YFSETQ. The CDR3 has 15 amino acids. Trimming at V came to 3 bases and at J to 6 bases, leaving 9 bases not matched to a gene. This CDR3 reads CASSSRQGMGQPQHF. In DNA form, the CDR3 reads TGCGCCAGCAGCTCACGACAGGGAATGGGTCAGCCCCAGCATTTT.

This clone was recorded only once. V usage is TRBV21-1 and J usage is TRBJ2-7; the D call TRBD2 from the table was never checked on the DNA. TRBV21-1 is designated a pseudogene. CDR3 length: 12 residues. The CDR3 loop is CASSSRKYEQYF. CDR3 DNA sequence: TGTGCCAGCAGCTCGAGGAAGTACGAGCAGTACTTC.

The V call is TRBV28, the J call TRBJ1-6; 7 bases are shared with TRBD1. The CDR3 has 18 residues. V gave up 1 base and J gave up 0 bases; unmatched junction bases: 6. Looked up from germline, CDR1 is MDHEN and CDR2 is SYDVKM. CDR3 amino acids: CASSLLSGGSSYNSPLHF. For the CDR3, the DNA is TGTGCCAGCAGTTTATTGTCAGGGGGGAGCTCCTATAATTCACCCCTCCACTTT.

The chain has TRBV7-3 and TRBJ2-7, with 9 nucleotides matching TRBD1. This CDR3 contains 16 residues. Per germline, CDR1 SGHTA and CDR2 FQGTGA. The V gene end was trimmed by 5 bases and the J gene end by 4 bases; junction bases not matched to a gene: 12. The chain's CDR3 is CASSPSTGTGLYEQYF. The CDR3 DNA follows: TGTGCCAGCAGCCCCTCGACCGGGACAGGGCTTTACGAGCAGTACTTC. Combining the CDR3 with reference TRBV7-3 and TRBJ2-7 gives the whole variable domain GAGVSQTPSNKVTEKGKYVELRCDPISGHTALYWYRQSLGQGPEFLIYFQGTGAADDSGLPNDRFFAVRPEGSVSTLKIQRTERGDSAVYLCASSPSTGTGLYEQYFGPGTRLTVT.

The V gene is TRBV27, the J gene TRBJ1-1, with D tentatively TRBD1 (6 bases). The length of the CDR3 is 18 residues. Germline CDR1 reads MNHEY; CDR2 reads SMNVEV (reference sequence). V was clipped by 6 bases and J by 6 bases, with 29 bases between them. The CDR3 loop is CASRSDSLLGPSSSEAFF. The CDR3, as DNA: TGTGCCAGCAGGTCGGACAGTCTTTTGGGCCCCTCTTCATCTGAAGCTTTCTTT.

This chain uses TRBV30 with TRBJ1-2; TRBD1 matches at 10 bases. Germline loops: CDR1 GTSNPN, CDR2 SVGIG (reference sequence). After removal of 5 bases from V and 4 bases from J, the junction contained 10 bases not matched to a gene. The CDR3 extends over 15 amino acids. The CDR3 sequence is CAWVSPGQGIYGYTF. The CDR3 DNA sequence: TGTGCCTGGGTTTCCCCGGGACAGGGGATCTATGGCTACACCTTC.

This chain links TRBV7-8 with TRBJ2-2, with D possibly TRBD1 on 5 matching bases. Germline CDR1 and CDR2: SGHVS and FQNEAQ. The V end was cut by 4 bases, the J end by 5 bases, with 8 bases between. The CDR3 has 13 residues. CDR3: CASSSQGTGELFF. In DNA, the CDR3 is TGTGCCAGCAGCTCGCAGGGAACCGGGGAGCTGTTTTTT. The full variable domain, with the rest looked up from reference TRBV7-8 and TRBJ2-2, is GAGVSQSPRYKVAKRGQDVALRCDPISGHVSLFWYQQALGQGPEFLTYFQNEAQLDKSGLPSDRFFAERPEGSVSTLKIQRTQQEDSAVYLCASSSQGTGELFFGEGSRLTVL.

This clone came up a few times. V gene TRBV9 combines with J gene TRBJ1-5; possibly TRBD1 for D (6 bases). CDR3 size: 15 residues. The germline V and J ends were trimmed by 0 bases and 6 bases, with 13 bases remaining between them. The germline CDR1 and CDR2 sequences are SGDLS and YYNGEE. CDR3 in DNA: TGTGCCAGCAGCGTAGGTTATCAGGGGAGTCAGCCCCAGCATTTT. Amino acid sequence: CASSVGYQGSQPQHF.

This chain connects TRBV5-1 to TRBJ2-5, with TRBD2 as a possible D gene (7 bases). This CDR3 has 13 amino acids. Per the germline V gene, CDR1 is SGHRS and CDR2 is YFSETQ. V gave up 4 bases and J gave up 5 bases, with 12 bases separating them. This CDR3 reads CASSPGGRETQYF. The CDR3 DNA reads TGCGCCAGCAGCCCGGGGGGCAGGGAGACCCAGTACTTC.

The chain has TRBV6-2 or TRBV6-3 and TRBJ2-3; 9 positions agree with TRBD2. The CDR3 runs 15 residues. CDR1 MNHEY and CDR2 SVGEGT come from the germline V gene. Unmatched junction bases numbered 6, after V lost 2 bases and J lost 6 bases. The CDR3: CASSYQLAGSDTQYF. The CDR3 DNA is TGTGCCAGCAGTTACCAGCTAGCGGGAAGCGATACGCAGTATTTT.

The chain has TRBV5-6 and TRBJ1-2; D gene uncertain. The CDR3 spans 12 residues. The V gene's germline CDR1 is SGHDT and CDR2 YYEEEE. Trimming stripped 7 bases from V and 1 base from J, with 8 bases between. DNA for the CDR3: TGTGCCAGCGGAGAACTTAACTATGGCTACACCTTC. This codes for CASGELNYGYTF.

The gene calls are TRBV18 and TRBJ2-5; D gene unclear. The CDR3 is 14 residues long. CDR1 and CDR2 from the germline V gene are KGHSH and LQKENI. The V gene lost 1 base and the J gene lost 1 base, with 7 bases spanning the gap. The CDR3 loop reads CASSPLALQETQYF. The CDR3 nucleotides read TGTGCCAGCTCACCACTAGCCCTCCAAGAGACCCAGTACTTC. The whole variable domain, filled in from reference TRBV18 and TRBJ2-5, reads NAGVMQNPRHLVRRRGQEARLRCSPMKGHSHVYWYRQLPEEGLKFMVYLQKENIIDESGMPKERFSAEFPKEGPSILRIQQVVRGDSAAYFCASSPLALQETQYFGPGTRLLVL.

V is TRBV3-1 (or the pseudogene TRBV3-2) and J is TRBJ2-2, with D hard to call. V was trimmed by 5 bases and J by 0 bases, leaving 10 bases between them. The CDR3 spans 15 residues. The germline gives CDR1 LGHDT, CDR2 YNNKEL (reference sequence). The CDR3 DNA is TGTGCCAGCAGCTTCAGACATTCGAACACCGGGGAGCTGTTTTTT. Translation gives CASSFRHSNTGELFF.

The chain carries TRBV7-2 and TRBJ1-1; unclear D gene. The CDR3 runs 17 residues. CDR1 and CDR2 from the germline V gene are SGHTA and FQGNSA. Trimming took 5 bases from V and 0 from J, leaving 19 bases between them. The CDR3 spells CASSPQVIVAMNTEAFF. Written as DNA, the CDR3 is TGTGCCAGCAGCCCTCAAGTGATTGTGGCCATGAACACTGAAGCTTTCTTT.

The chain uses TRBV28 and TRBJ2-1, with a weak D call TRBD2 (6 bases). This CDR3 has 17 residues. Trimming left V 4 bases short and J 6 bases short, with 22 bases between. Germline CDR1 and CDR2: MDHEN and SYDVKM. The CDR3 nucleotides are TGTGCCAGCAGTTCTAGAGTGGCTGGCGGGAAGGGCAATGAGCAGTTCTTC. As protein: CASSSRVAGGKGNEQFF.

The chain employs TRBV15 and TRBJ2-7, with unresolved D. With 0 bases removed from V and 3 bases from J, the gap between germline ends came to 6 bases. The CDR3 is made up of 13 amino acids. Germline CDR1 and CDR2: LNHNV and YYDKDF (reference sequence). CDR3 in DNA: TGTGCCACCAGCAGAGACCCTAGCTACGAGCAGTACTTC. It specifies CATSRDPSYEQYF.

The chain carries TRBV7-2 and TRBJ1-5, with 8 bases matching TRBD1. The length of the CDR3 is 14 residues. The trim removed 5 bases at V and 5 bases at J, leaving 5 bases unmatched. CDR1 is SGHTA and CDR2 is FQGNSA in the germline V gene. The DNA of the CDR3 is TGTGCCAGCAGCCAGGGGGCAGGGGATCAGCCCCAGCATTTT. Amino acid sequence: CASSQGAGDQPQHF.

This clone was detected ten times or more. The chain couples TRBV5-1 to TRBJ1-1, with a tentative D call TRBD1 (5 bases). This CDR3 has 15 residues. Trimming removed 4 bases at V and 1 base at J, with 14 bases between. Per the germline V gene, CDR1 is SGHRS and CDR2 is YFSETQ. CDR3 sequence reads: CASSAQLGGNTEAFF. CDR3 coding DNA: TGCGCCAGCAGCGCCCAACTGGGGGGGAACACTGAAGCTTTCTTT. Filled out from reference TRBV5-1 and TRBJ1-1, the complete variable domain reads KAGVTQTPRYLIKTRGQQVTLSCSPISGHRSVSWYQQTPGQGLQFLFEYFSETQRNKGNFPGRFSGRQFSNSRSEMNVSTLELGDSALYLCASSAQLGGNTEAFFGQGTRLTVV.

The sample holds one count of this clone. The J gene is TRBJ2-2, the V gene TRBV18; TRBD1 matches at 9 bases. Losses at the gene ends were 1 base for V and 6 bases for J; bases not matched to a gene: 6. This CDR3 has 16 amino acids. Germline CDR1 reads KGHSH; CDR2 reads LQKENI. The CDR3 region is CASSPRGQGTAGELFF. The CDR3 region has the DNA TGTGCCAGCTCACCACGGGGACAGGGAACAGCCGGGGAGCTGTTTTTT.

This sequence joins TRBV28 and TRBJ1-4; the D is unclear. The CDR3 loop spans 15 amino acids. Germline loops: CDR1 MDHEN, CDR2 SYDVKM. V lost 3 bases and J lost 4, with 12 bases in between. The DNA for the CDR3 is TGTGCCAGCAGTTTGGTTGAGGGCCTTAATGAAAAACTGTTTTTT. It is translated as CASSLVEGLNEKLFF.

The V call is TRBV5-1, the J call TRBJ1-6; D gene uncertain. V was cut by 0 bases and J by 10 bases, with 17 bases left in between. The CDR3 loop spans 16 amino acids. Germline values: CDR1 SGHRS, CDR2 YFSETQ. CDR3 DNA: TGCGCCAGCAGCTTGGGAGCCACGGCGGGAGAGTCACCCCTCCACTTT. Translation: CASSLGATAGESPLHF. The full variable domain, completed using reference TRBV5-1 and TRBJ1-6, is KAGVTQTPRYLIKTRGQQVTLSCSPISGHRSVSWYQQTPGQGLQFLFEYFSETQRNKGNFPGRFSGRQFSNSRSEMNVSTLELGDSALYLCASSLGATAGESPLHFGNGTRLTVT.

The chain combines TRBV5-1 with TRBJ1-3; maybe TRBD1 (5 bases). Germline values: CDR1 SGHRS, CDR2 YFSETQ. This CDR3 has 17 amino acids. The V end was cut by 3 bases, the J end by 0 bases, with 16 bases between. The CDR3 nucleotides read TGCGCCAGCAGCTGGGGCAGGGAAATCCACTCTGGAAACACCATATATTTT. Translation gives CASSWGREIHSGNTIYF.

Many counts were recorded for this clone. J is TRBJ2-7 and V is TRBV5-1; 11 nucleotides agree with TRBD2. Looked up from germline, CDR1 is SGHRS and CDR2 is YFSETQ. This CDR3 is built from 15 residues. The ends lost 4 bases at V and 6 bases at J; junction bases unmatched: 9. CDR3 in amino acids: CASSPSSGRAFEQYF. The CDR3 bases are TGCGCCAGCAGCCCGAGTAGCGGGAGGGCCTTCGAGCAGTACTTC.

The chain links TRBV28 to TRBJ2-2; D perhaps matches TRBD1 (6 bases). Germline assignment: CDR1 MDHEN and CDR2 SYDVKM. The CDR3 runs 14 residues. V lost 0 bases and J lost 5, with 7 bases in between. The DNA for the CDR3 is TGTGCCAGCAGTTTATGGGACAGAACCGGGGAGCTGTTTTTT. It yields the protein CASSLWDRTGELFF.